The 11 T cell receptor beta chains below were found in one sample sequenced in a study of type 1 regulatory T cells. Antigens for these TCRs are unknown. TCRdb used MiXCR to reprocess the reads, holding one entry per CDR3 protein. The sample carries about 74,000 distinct CDR3 sequences, 63% recorded once. Source material: cultured T cells, either the whole culture or a sorted T cell fraction (not recorded which). The subset denotes: Tr1-enriched cell product generated in vitro against host alloantigens. The receptors derive from a human donor in good health.

V and J are TRBV6-2 or TRBV6-3 and TRBJ2-7, with 9 bases aligning to TRBD2. V trimming: 6 bases; J trimming: 2 bases; junction bases outside the gene matches: 5. The CDR3 consists of 14 residues. Looked up from germline, CDR1 is MNHEY and CDR2 is SVGEGT. This CDR3 reads CASSPSGVPYEQYF. In DNA, the CDR3 is TGTGCCAGCAGCCCTAGCGGGGTACCCTACGAGCAGTACTTC.

The chain combines TRBV27 with TRBJ2-3; possible D gene TRBD2, 5 bases. In germline, CDR1 is MNHEY, CDR2 SMNVEV (reference sequence). V lost 1 base and J lost 8, with 7 bases in between. This CDR3 has 12 amino acids. CDR3 nucleotide sequence: TGTGCCAGCAGTTTATACGGAGGTACGCAGTATTTT. Translation: CASSLYGGTQYF.

The chain couples TRBV6-5 to TRBJ1-2; D unclear. The CDR3 runs to 13 residues. Germline-derived CDR1 and CDR2 are MNHEY and SVGAGI. V lost 5 bases, J lost 4 bases, and 11 bases lay in between. CDR3 region: CASSDAGPYGYTF. The CDR3 DNA is TGTGCCAGCAGTGACGCCGGACCCTATGGCTACACCTTC.

This chain connects TRBV10-3 to TRBJ2-5; D unclear. The V and J ends lost 3 bases and 4 bases respectively, with 6 bases between them. The CDR3 has 12 residues. Germline CDR1 is ENHRY and CDR2 is SYGVKD. CDR3 loop: CAISDLRETQYF. The CDR3 nucleotides read TGTGCCATCAGTGACCTTAGAGAGACCCAGTACTTC.

The CDR3 nucleotides are TGTGCCATCAGTGACTCTAACTATGGCTACACCTTC. It specifies CAISDSNYGYTF. This rearrangement joins TRBV10-3 to TRBJ1-2; D gene ambiguous. The CDR3 has 12 residues. Trimming took 3 bases from V and 0 from J, leaving 2 bases between them. CDR1 and CDR2 (germline): ENHRY, SYGVKD.

This chain uses TRBV7-9 with TRBJ2-1, with D uncertain. Germline loops: CDR1 SEHNR, CDR2 FQNEAQ (reference sequence). The CDR3 covers 13 residues. The CDR3 DNA reads TGTGCTTCCCTTGAGAATGGAATAGATGAGCAGTTCTTC. It is translated as CASLENGIDEQFF.

V is TRBV5-1 and J is TRBJ1-2; D is perhaps TRBD1 (6 bases). The germline V gene encodes CDR1 SGHRS and CDR2 YFSETQ. With 3 bases removed from V and 10 bases from J, the gap between germline ends came to 16 bases. The CDR3 spans 13 residues. CDR3 bases: TGCGCCAGCAGCTGGATACCCGCAGGGGACTACACCTTC. Translated: CASSWIPAGDYTF.

The J gene is TRBJ2-2, the V gene TRBV20-1; weak D call: TRBD2 (5 bases). Per germline, CDR1 DFQATT and CDR2 SNEGSKA (reference sequence). The CDR3 is 16 amino acids. Trimming cost V 0 bases and J 6 bases, with 17 bases left between them. CDR3 residues: CSAREPGKVSAGELFF. The CDR3 DNA follows: TGCAGTGCTAGAGAGCCGGGGAAGGTTTCAGCCGGGGAGCTGTTTTTT.

The V call is TRBV7-9, the J call TRBJ1-5; 7 bases match TRBD1. Germline assignment: CDR1 SEHNR and CDR2 FQNEAQ (reference sequence). The V gene end was trimmed by 3 bases and the J gene end by 5 bases; junction bases not matched to a gene: 1. This CDR3 is built from 13 residues. CDR3 sequence reads: CASSFDRDQPQHF. The CDR3 DNA is TGTGCCAGCAGCTTTGACAGGGATCAGCCCCAGCATTTT.

The chain combines TRBV19 with TRBJ2-3, with no clear D. The CDR3 runs 16 residues. V lost 2 bases to trimming and J lost 4 bases, with 16 bases between them. Germline V gene lookup returns CDR1 LNHDA and CDR2 SQIVND (reference sequence). The CDR3 DNA is TGTGCCAGTAGTATAAGCTGGGGTTCTTCCCCAGATACGCAGTATTTT. Protein: CASSISWGSSPDTQYF. The complete variable domain, with remaining parts taken from reference TRBV19 and TRBJ2-3, reads DGGITQSPKYLFRKEGQNVTLSCEQNLNHDAMYWYRQDPGQGLRLIYYSQIVNDFQKGDIAEGYSVSREKKESFPLTVTSAQKNPTAFYLCASSISWGSSPDTQYFGPGTRLTVL.

V and J are TRBV20-1 and TRBJ2-7; D may be TRBD2 (6 bases). Deletions cut 6 bases from V and 6 bases from J, with 21 bases between. There are 14 residues in the CDR3. The germline V gene has CDR1 DFQATT and CDR2 SNEGSKA (reference sequence). CDR3 bases: TGCAGTGCGATACCGGGACTGCCGTTTTCCGAGCAGTACTTC. Amino acid sequence: CSAIPGLPFSEQYF.